This T cell receptor (beta chain) was identified in a study of cytomegalovirus exposure and HLA in healthy donors. Points on this clone: Its antigen is unidentified.

Assay: immunoSEQ multiplex PCR; the TCRdb copy retains only in-frame clones and omits some. The table lists about 48,000 clones, 88% of them singletons. Study-level results: The CMV antigen specificity of a few CMV-associated chains was confirmed through in vitro analysis. The study listed under 200 cytomegalovirus-associated TCR beta chains.

V gave up 7 bases and J gave up 1 base; unmatched junction bases: 14. From germline, CDR1 is SGDLS and CDR2 YYNGEE. The CDR3 has 17 amino acids. The gene calls are TRBV9 and TRBJ2-1, with 7 bases matching TRBD2. This sequence was found in a woman in her thirties in good health and CMV-seronegative. Sequenced input: PBMCs. The CDR3 region is CASSREGGSRSYNEQFF. The CDR3 DNA sequence: TGTGCCAGCTCGAGAGAAGGCGGGAGTAGGTCCTACAATGAGCAGTTCTTC.